This T cell receptor (beta chain) was recovered during a study of shared clonotypes between healthy human individuals. Overall study results and limits: Measured sharing among donors was expected to vary with sequencing depth.

With regard to this clone: The target antigen is unknown.

There were no recent acute infections or vaccinations among the donors, who were healthy HIV-negative adults. Researchers partitioned CD4+ cells into CD45RA+ naive and CD45RA-negative memory subsets. Using immunoSEQ multiplex PCR, the repertoire was profiled, and TCRdb retains in-frame clones only, with some absent. This table holds a few million clones, just over 90% found once. Source material: naive CD4+ T cells from PBMCs. Subset meaning: CD45RA+ positively selected. The receptor's source is a man aged 18 to 29 in good health. Some clones in this sample may be carry-over from other donors' samples.

The CDR3 bases are TGTGCCAGCAGCCCGTCCGTCCAATACAATGAGCAGTTCTTC. Protein product: CASSPSVQYNEQFF. The genes are TRBV7-6 and TRBJ2-1; D is undetermined. Trimming cost V 5 bases and J 4 bases, with 12 bases left between them. The CDR3 is made up of 14 amino acids. CDR1 and CDR2 (germline): SGHVS, FNYEAQ. The full variable domain, its missing parts supplied by reference TRBV7-6 and TRBJ2-1, is GAGVSQSPRYKVTKRGQDVALRCDPISGHVSLYWYRQALGQGPEFLTYFNYEAQQDKSGLPNDRFSAERPEGSISTLTIQRTEQRDSAMYRCASSPSVQYNEQFFGPGTRLTVL.